This entry features one T cell receptor (beta chain) sequence. The antigen is undetermined. The data were taken from a study of shared clonotypes between healthy human individuals. General study results and limits: Even with large depth, rarefaction showed that sorted-subset sequencing was incomplete. The study generally estimated greater richness for naive than memory subsets.

The CDR3 spans 15 residues. Between the trimmed V and J ends, which lost 9 bases and 7 bases, there was a span of 24 bases. Germline CDR1 is LNHDA and CDR2 is SQIVND (reference sequence). Across several immunoSEQ plates, the genomic DNA of each subset was split evenly. In the source study's methods: Filtering differed, since immunoSEQ gave only junction sequences and no quality scores. Sequencing used immunoSEQ multiplex PCR; TCRdb keeps in-frame clones, though not all of them. V and J calls and clone size are given by that table; D and trimming were obtained from the DNA. Of about 2.4 million clones listed, roughly 93% are singletons.

The receptor's source is a man aged 18 to 29 in good health. Some clones in this sample may be carry-over from other donors' samples. The chain uses TRBV19 and TRBJ1-2; unclear D gene. The specimen sequenced was naive CD4+ T cells from PBMCs. Subset of the sample: CD45RA+ positively selected. CDR3 DNA: TGTGCCAGCCAAACCACGATTCCCCTGAGGAGTGGCTACACCTTC. It codes for CASQTTIPLRSGYTF.